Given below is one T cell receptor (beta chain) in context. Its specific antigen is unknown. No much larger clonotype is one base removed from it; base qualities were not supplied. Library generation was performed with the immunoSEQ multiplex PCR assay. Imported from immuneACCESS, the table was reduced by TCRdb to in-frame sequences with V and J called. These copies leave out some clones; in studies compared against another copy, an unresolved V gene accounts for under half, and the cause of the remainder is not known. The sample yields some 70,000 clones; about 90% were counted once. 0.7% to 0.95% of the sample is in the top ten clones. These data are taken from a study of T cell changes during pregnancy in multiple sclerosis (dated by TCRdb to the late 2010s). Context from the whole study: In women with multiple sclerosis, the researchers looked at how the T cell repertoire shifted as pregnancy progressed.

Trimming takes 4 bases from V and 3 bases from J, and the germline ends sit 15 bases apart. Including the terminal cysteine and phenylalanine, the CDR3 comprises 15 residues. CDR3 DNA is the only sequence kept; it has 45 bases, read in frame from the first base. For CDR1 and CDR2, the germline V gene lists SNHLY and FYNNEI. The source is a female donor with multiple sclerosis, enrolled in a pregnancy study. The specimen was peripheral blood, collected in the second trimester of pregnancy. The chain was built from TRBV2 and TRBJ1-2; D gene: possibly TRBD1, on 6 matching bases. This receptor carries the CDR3 CASSGTAGFDYGYTF. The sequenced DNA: TGTGCCAGCAGTGGGACAGCAGGGTTTGACTATGGCTACACCTTC.